This T cell receptor (beta chain) originates from a study of OX40 agonist ivuxolimab in advanced cancers. General observations from the study: Mean expanded clone counts were higher in CD8+ than CD4+ T cells. At 0.1 to 3.0 mg/kg and by week 6, CD4+ and CD8+ T cells in the blood had expanded clonally.

Germline CDR1 and CDR2: SGHAT and FQNNGV. Trimming shortened V by 1 base and J by 8 bases, and 14 bases separated the two germline ends. The CDR3 has 14 residues. Using immunoSEQ multiplex PCR, the repertoire was profiled, and TCRdb retains in-frame clones only, with some absent. The data hold more than 65,000 clones, with roughly 90% observed a single time. About this clone itself: Its specificity is not known.

The sequence was collected from an adult with an advanced solid tumor such as melanoma, head and neck, liver or kidney cancer. The source material was CD4+ or CD8+ T cells sorted from blood, sampled in a trial of the OX40 agonist ivuxolimab. The gene calls are TRBV11-2 and TRBJ1-1, with D possibly matching TRBD1 (5 bases). CDR3: CASSLGGGVVEAFF. The CDR3 coding sequence is TGTGCCAGCAGCTTAGGTGGGGGAGTCGTGGAAGCTTTCTTT.